The following is a TCR beta chain sequence with its context. Antigen unknown. Time point specified: week 11, during vaccination. With topical imiquimod, each dose of the vaccine consisted of 300 ug of mutant IDH1 20-mer peptide. TCRdb keeps only in-frame clones here, not all; method: immunoSEQ multiplex PCR. Of approximately 64,000 clones in the sample, less than 85% are singletons; the top ten hold approximately 8.3%. This sample was taken from a study of a mutant IDH1 vaccine in newly diagnosed glioma. Across the whole study: Vaccination was launched 4-6 weeks after radiotherapy alone, or with temozolomide cycles. Patients previously underwent radiotherapy, temozolomide, or both, and most underwent both.

Study-wide results and limits: Induction of immune responses by the vaccine occurred in about 92% of patients.

From germline, CDR1 is MNHEY and CDR2 SVGAGI. This CDR3 is built from 15 residues. Trimming cost V 5 bases and J 5 bases; bases outside gene matches: 9. This clonotype was sampled from a woman between 50 and 59 years old with glioma. Sequencing was performed on PBMCs, taken from a glioma patient whose treatment included an IDH1 peptide vaccine. The chain combines TRBV6-5 with TRBJ2-7; 10 nucleotides align to TRBD1. The DNA of the CDR3 is TGTGCCAGCAGTCCCTTCGACAGGGGGCGGCACGAGCAGTACTTC. Protein product: CASSPFDRGRHEQYF.